The clone carrying this T cell receptor (beta chain) was picked up a small number of times. Antigen: not known. One entry per CDR3 protein, called by TCRdb with MiXCR from the 5' RACE reads. The table shows 450,000 or so distinct CDR3 sequences, with 14% occurring only once. This specimen belongs to a study of identical twins. In germline, CDR1 is MGHDK, CDR2 SYGVNS. Trimming left V 8 bases short and J 0 bases short, with 11 bases between. The CDR3 consists of 13 residues. Regarding the study as a whole: Models, which agreed with sharing between unrelated individuals, nonetheless underestimated the out-of-frame TCR alpha sharing seen in monozygotic twins. Excess sharing between twins was weaker in beta out-of-frame sequences.

The sample was also reused in another study, on yellow fever vaccine responses in identical twins.

The sequence came from a woman between 18 and 29 years old in good health. The rearrangement uses TRBV25-1 and TRBJ2-7; D may be TRBD1 (6 bases). The sample comprised CD4+ T cells sorted from blood. DNA for the CDR3: TGTGCCAGCTGGACAGAGAGCTCCTACGAGCAGTACTTC. Amino acid sequence: CASWTESSYEQYF.